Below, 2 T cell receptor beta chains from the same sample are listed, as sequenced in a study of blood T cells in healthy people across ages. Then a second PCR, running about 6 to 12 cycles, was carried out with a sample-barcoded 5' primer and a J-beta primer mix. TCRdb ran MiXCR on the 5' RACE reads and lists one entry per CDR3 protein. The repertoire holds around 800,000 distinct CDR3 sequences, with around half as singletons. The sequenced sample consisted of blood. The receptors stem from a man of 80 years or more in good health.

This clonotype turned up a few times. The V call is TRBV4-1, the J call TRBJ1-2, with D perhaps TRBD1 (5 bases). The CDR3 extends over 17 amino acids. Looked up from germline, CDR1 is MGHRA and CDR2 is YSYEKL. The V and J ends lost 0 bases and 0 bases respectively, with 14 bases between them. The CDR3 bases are TGCGCCAGCAGCCAAGAGCTACCCAGGGTAACTAACTATGGCTACACCTTC. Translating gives CASSQELPRVTNYGYTF.

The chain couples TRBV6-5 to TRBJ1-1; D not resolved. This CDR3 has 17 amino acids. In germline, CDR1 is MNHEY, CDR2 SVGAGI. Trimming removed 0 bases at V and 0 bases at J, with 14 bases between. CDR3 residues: CASSYSPFWELNTEAFF. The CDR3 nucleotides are TGTGCCAGCAGTTACTCGCCATTTTGGGAGTTGAACACTGAAGCTTTCTTT.